This TCR beta chain was observed in a study of human T cells and chemical hapten exposure. As to time point: patch test 1, 2 weeks after DPC sensitization. The treatment: therapeutic diphenylcyclopropenone sensitization with weekly scalp DPC. TCRdb recomputed calls from the RACE reads with MiXCR, one row per CDR3 protein. The table lists roughly 200,000 distinct CDR3 sequences, approximately 20% of them singletons. This specimen consisted of whole blood, obtained in connection with sensitization to the hapten diphenylcyclopropenone (DPC). The sequence was obtained from a woman in her fifties or sixties with alopecia areata. Some clones in this sample may be carry-over from other donors' samples.

The chain's CDR3 is CSVLTGTEREQFF. CDR3 in DNA: TGCAGCGTTCTCACCGGGACGGAGCGCGAGCAGTTCTTC. The chain uses TRBV29-1 and TRBJ2-1, with D tentatively TRBD1 or TRBD2 (5 bases each). The V end lost 5 bases, the J end lost 10 bases, and 18 bases lay between the germline ends. The CDR3 contains 13 residues. CDR1 is SQVTM, CDR2 ANQGSEA, per germline.